Listed below are T cell receptor beta chains from one sample, sequenced in a study of T cell responses to AZD1222 COVID-19 vaccine. Libraries were prepared by immunoSEQ multiplex PCR; TCRdb keeps only in-frame clonotypes and omits some of them. The table has some 180,000 clones, approximately 95% seen once. The input for sequencing was peripheral blood, taken 28 days after the second dose of the MenACWY control vaccine. Source of these receptors: an adult who received the MenACWY meningococcal vaccine as a control. Each CDR3 is given with its conserved first and last residue. Each record gives: D gene, J gene, V gene, clone size, CDR3 DNA, CDR3 protein. A D gene is named only where the DNA matches it firmly. Size is stated for part of the rows, as once, few or many counts, or as a class when the clone is expanded.

TRBD2 | TRBJ2-3 | TRBV4-1 | once | TGCGCCAGCAGCCAAGATAACTCCTTGGCGGGGAGGGCAGATACGCAGTATTTT | CASSQDNSLAGRADTQYF
. | TRBJ1-2 | TRBV19 | . | TGTGCCAGTAGTCGCTTTGGGGGTAACTATGGCTACACCTTC | CASSRFGGNYGYTF
TRBD1 | TRBJ1-2 | TRBV4-1 | . | TGCGCCAGCAGCCCCCGGACAGGGGACAACTATGGCTACACCTTC | CASSPRTGDNYGYTF
TRBD1 | TRBJ1-2 | TRBV4-1 | . | TGCGCCAGCAGCCAAGATCTGGACAGGGGTGGTGGCTACACCTTC | CASSQDLDRGGGYTF
TRBD1 | TRBJ1-6 | TRBV3-1/TRBV3-2 | . | TGTGCCAGCAGCCCCCGGGACAGGGGACATTCACCCCTCCACTTT | CASSPRDRGHSPLHF
TRBD1 | TRBJ1-1 | TRBV5-1 | once | TGCGCCAGCAGCGCTGGGACAGTGGGCACTGAAGCTTTCTTT | CASSAGTVGTEAFF
TRBD1 | TRBJ1-4 | TRBV5-1 | . | TGCGCCAGCAGCGTGGGGACAGGGGCTAATGAAAAACTGTTTTTT | CASSVGTGANEKLFF
. | TRBJ2-7 | TRBV5-1 | . | TGCGCCAGCAGAGAGCTGGGGGGCCCCTACGAGCAGTACTTC | CASRELGGPYEQYF
. | TRBJ2-2 | TRBV3-1/TRBV3-2 | . | TGTGCCAGCAGCCTGCGAGAAACCGGGGAGCTGTTTTTT | CASSLRETGELFF
TRBD1 | TRBJ1-5 | TRBV25-1 | . | TGTGCCAGCAGTGAAGGACAGGGCAGGCAGCCCCAGCATTTT | CASSEGQGRQPQHF
. | TRBJ1-1 | TRBV15 | . | TGTGCCACAACTGGGCCCATGAACACTGAAGCTTTCTTT | CATTGPMNTEAFF
. | TRBJ2-1 | TRBV5-1 | few | TGCGCCAGCAGCTTGGGCGGGCCCTACAATGAGCAGTTCTTC | CASSLGGPYNEQFF
TRBD1 | TRBJ1-6 | TRBV6-2/TRBV6-3 | . | TGTGCCAGCAGTTTCGAGCCTATCCGGGACAGCTCCTATAATTCACCCCTCCACTTT | CASSFEPIRDSSYNSPLHF
. | TRBJ1-2 | TRBV6-5 | once | TGTGCCAGCACCCAATACTACTCGTATGGCTACACCTTC | CASTQYYSYGYTF
TRBD1 | TRBJ1-4 | TRBV6-5 | . | TGTGCCAGCAGTTACTCCCTCGGGACAGGACGTGAAAAACTGTTTTTT | CASSYSLGTGREKLFF
TRBD1 | TRBJ1-4 | TRBV5-1 | . | TGCGCCAGCAGCTCCTCCGGGACAGGGGCTGAAAAACTGTTTTTT | CASSSSGTGAEKLFF
. | TRBJ1-2 | TRBV2 | . | TGTGCCAGCAGTGAAGATCTGGCAGGAGTCTATGGCTACACCTTC | CASSEDLAGVYGYTF
. | TRBJ1-2 | TRBV19 | . | TGTGCCAGTAGTATTGGGGACATCTCTGGCTACACCTTC | CASSIGDISGYTF
TRBD1 | TRBJ2-1 | TRBV6-2/TRBV6-3 | . | TGTGCCAGCAGTATGGACAGGGCGGACAATGAGCAGTTCTTC | CASSMDRADNEQFF
TRBD1 | TRBJ1-1 | TRBV5-4 | . | TGTGCCAGCAGCTTTGACAGGGGTTCCACTGAAGCTTTCTTT | CASSFDRGSTEAFF
. | TRBJ1-1 | TRBV4-1 | . | TGCGCCAGCAGCCAAGGGGCAGAAGCTTTCTTT | CASSQGAEAFF
TRBD1 | TRBJ2-5 | TRBV18 | . | TGTGCCAGCTCTTTTACAGGGGGCGAGGAGACCCAGTACTTC | CASSFTGGEETQYF
TRBD2 | TRBJ2-1 | TRBV20-1 | . | TGCAGTGCTAGTTCGCGGGGGACCTACAATGAGCAGTTCTTC | CSASSRGTYNEQFF
. | TRBJ1-6 | TRBV28 | . | TGTGCCAGCAGTTTAGTCAGGATAAATTCACCCCTCCACTTT | CASSLVRINSPLHF
. | TRBJ1-5 | TRBV7-2 | . | TGTGCCAGCAGCGAACAGTTTAGCAATCAGCCCCAGCATTTT | CASSEQFSNQPQHF
. | TRBJ1-5 | TRBV21-1 | . | TGTGCCAGCAGAGGGACAAGCAATCAGCCCCAGCATTTT | CASRGTSNQPQHF
TRBD1 | TRBJ1-5 | TRBV5-4 | . | TGTGCCAGCAGCCCTGACAGGGGGCTAGGACAGCCCCAGCATTTT | CASSPDRGLGQPQHF
TRBD1 | TRBJ1-2 | TRBV25-1 | few | TGTGCCAGCAGTGGACCTCAGGGGGACTATGGCTACACCTTC | CASSGPQGDYGYTF
TRBD1 | TRBJ1-4 | TRBV7-4 | . | TGTGCCAGCAGCTTAGGGGACACAGGGGGCCTTAATGAAAAACTGTTTTTT | CASSLGDTGGLNEKLFF
. | TRBJ2-2 | TRBV5-1 | . | TGCGCCAGCAGCGAGAGCGTCCGGAGCGACACCGGGGAGCTGTTTTTT | CASSESVRSDTGELFF
. | TRBJ2-7 | TRBV3-1/TRBV3-2 | once | TGTGCCAGCAGCCAAGAGTTACATTTCGGCGAGCAGTACTTC | CASSQELHFGEQYF
TRBD1 | TRBJ1-2 | TRBV19 | once | TGTGCCAGTAGTATCCGGGACAGGGATGGCTACACCTTC | CASSIRDRDGYTF
. | TRBJ2-7 | TRBV20-1 | . | TGCAGTGCGAGCCAGACGGGCGAGCAGTACTTC | CSASQTGEQYF
TRBD1 | TRBJ1-1 | TRBV11-1 | . | TGTGCCAGCAGCGTGAGGAGACAGGGGACTGAAGCTTTCTTT | CASSVRRQGTEAFF